The rows below give T cell receptor beta chains drawn from one sample of a study of blood T cell repertoires in COVID-19. Data came from immunoSEQ multiplex PCR; TCRdb stores just in-frame clones and leaves some out. The sample yields some 250,000 clones, about four fifths seen once. Material: peripheral blood. The receptors were gathered from a woman aged 18 to 35 with acute or convalescent COVID-19. Both conserved end residues are part of each CDR3. D genes are given only for firm matches. A clone size is listed for some rows: how often the clone was seen (once, few, many), or a class if it is expanded.

D gene: TRBD2; J gene: TRBJ2-1; clone size: NA; V gene: TRBV6-4; CDR3 DNA: TGTGCCAGCAGTGACACTAGCGGGGGCCACAATGAGCAGTTCTTC; CDR3 protein: CASSDTSGGHNEQFF
D gene: TRBD2; J gene: TRBJ2-7; clone size: NA; V gene: TRBV5-6; CDR3 DNA: TGTGCCAGCAGCGGGCCGGGACTAGCGGGCGAGCAGTACTTC; CDR3 protein: CASSGPGLAGEQYF
D gene: NA; J gene: TRBJ1-1; clone size: NA; V gene: TRBV7-2; CDR3 DNA: TGTGCCAGCACTTACCAAGGGGGGGGCACTGAAGCTTTCTTT; CDR3 protein: CASTYQGGGTEAFF
D gene: TRBD1; J gene: TRBJ1-2; clone size: NA; V gene: TRBV3-1/TRBV3-2; CDR3 DNA: TGTGCCAGCAGTTCTGAACAGGGGTATGGCTACACCTTC; CDR3 protein: CASSSEQGYGYTF
D gene: NA; J gene: TRBJ2-6; clone size: NA; V gene: TRBV9; CDR3 DNA: TGTGCCAGCAGCGGAGAGAGCTCTGGGGCCAACGTCCTGACTTTC; CDR3 protein: CASSGESSGANVLTF
D gene: NA; J gene: TRBJ2-7; clone size: NA; V gene: TRBV13; CDR3 DNA: TGTGCCAGCAGCCTCATCCCGACAGTCCGGTTTGATGGCGAGCAGTACTTC; CDR3 protein: CASSLIPTVRFDGEQYF
D gene: TRBD2; J gene: TRBJ2-3; clone size: NA; V gene: TRBV6-4; CDR3 DNA: TGTGCCAGCAGTCCCCTCGCGGGAGGAGCAGATACGCAGTATTTT; CDR3 protein: CASSPLAGGADTQYF
D gene: TRBD2; J gene: TRBJ2-5; clone size: NA; V gene: TRBV6-2/TRBV6-3; CDR3 DNA: TGTGCCAGCAGTTATGGGGTCCCTAGCGGCAGGGTGACAGAGACCCAGTACTTC; CDR3 protein: CASSYGVPSGRVTETQYF
D gene: TRBD2; J gene: TRBJ2-5; clone size: NA; V gene: TRBV25-1; CDR3 DNA: TGTGCCAGCATGGGGGGGGGTAAAGAGACCCAGTACTTC; CDR3 protein: CASMGGGKETQYF
D gene: NA; J gene: TRBJ2-2; clone size: once; V gene: TRBV6-5; CDR3 DNA: TGTGCCAGCAGTTATTGGACTCTGAACACCGGGGAGCTGTTTTTT; CDR3 protein: CASSYWTLNTGELFF
D gene: NA; J gene: TRBJ1-5; clone size: NA; V gene: TRBV28; CDR3 DNA: TGTGCCAGCAGGTTAGCGTCGGCAGGTTCATATCAGCCCCAGCATTTT; CDR3 protein: CASRLASAGSYQPQHF
D gene: TRBD1; J gene: TRBJ1-3; clone size: NA; V gene: TRBV28; CDR3 DNA: TGTGCCAGCAGCCTGGACAGGGCTGGAAACACCATATATTTT; CDR3 protein: CASSLDRAGNTIYF
D gene: TRBD2; J gene: TRBJ2-3; clone size: NA; V gene: TRBV5-5; CDR3 DNA: TGTGCCAGCGGGAAGACTAGCGGGGGCCTAGATACGCAGTATTTT; CDR3 protein: CASGKTSGGLDTQYF
D gene: TRBD2; J gene: TRBJ2-1; clone size: NA; V gene: TRBV7-6; CDR3 DNA: TGTGCCAGCAGCTTACAGGTCGGGCGGGAGGGTGAGCAGTTCTTC; CDR3 protein: CASSLQVGREGEQFF
D gene: NA; J gene: TRBJ2-5; clone size: NA; V gene: TRBV4-1; CDR3 DNA: TGCGCCAGCAGCCAAGTAGTCGTAGCGGTCCAAGAGACCCAGTACTTC; CDR3 protein: CASSQVVVAVQETQYF
D gene: TRBD2; J gene: TRBJ2-1; clone size: NA; V gene: TRBV6-1; CDR3 DNA: TGTGCCAGCAGTGACCCGGGACTAGCAGTCGATGAGCAGTTCTTC; CDR3 protein: CASSDPGLAVDEQFF
D gene: NA; J gene: TRBJ2-3; clone size: NA; V gene: TRBV4-3; CDR3 DNA: TGCGCCAGCAGCCAAGAGCCGGGCACAGATACGCAGTATTTT; CDR3 protein: CASSQEPGTDTQYF
D gene: NA; J gene: TRBJ2-1; clone size: NA; V gene: TRBV9; CDR3 DNA: TGTGCCAGCAGCGTAGGGCGCGGGGACAATGAGCAGTTCTTC; CDR3 protein: CASSVGRGDNEQFF
D gene: TRBD2; J gene: TRBJ2-1; clone size: NA; V gene: TRBV5-1; CDR3 DNA: TGCGCCAGCAGCCCGGCGGGGGGGAACCCCGGTGAGCAGTTCTTC; CDR3 protein: CASSPAGGNPGEQFF
D gene: NA; J gene: TRBJ2-7; clone size: once; V gene: TRBV5-4; CDR3 DNA: TGTGCCAGCAGCTTGATTAGCGGTAACTCCTACGAGCAGTACTTC; CDR3 protein: CASSLISGNSYEQYF
D gene: NA; J gene: TRBJ1-5; clone size: few; V gene: TRBV4-3; CDR3 DNA: TGCGCCAGCAGCCAAGATTATTCAGGGCGCAATCAGCCCCAGCATTTT; CDR3 protein: CASSQDYSGRNQPQHF